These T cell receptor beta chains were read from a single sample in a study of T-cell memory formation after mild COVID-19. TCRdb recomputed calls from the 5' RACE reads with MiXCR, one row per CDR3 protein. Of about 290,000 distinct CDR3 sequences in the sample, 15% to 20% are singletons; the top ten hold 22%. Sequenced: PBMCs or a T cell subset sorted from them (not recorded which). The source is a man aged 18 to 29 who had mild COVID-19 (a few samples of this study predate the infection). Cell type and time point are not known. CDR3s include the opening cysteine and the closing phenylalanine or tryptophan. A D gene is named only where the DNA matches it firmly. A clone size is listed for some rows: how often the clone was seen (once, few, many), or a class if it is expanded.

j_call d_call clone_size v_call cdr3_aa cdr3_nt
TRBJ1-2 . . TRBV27 CASSLSSGYGYTF TGTGCCAGCAGTTTATCGTCCGGATATGGCTACACCTTC
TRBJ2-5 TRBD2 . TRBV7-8 CASSLWAGLAGLETQYF TGTGCCAGCAGCTTATGGGCGGGACTAGCGGGGCTGGAGACCCAGTACTTC
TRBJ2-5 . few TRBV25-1 CASSDRGTQYF TGTGCCAGCAGTGATCGTGGGACCCAGTACTTC
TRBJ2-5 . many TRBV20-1 CSASESRRGETQYF TGCAGTGCTAGCGAATCTAGGAGGGGCGAGACCCAGTACTTC
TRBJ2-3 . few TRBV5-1 CASSEGRDTQYF TGCGCCAGCAGCGAGGGGAGAGATACGCAGTATTTT
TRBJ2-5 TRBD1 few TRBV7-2 CASSLFGTDQETQYF TGTGCCAGCAGCTTATTCGGGACAGATCAAGAGACCCAGTACTTC
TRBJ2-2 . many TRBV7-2 CASSLGDFGGRTGELFF TGTGCCAGCAGCTTAGGGGACTTCGGGGGCCGGACCGGGGAGCTGTTTTTT
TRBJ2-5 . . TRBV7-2 CASSFRAQGQETQYF TGTGCCAGCAGCTTCCGCGCACAGGGTCAAGAGACCCAGTACTTC
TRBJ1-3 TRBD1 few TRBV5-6 CASSLRGPGNTIYF TGTGCCAGCAGCTTGAGGGGGCCCGGAAACACCATATATTTT
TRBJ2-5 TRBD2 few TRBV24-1 CATSDPGLAQETQYF TGTGCCACCAGTGACCCAGGACTAGCACAAGAGACCCAGTACTTC
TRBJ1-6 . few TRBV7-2 CASSLLGGSNSPLHF TGTGCCAGCAGCTTACTCGGGGGCAGTAATTCACCCCTCCACTTT
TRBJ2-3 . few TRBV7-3 CASSAGRGGSADTQYF TGTGCCAGCAGCGCAGGAAGGGGGGGATCGGCAGATACGCAGTATTTT
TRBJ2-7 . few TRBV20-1 CSATPGSSYEQYF TGCAGTGCTACCCCCGGCAGCTCCTACGAGCAGTACTTC
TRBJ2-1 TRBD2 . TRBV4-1 CASSQVTTSGGALRFF TGCGCCAGCAGCCAAGTTACGACTAGCGGGGGGGCCTTACGGTTCTTC
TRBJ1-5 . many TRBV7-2 CASSTRGQQPQHF TGTGCCAGCAGCACACGCGGCCAACAGCCCCAGCATTTT
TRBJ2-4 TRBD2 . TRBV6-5 CASSGLDNIQYF TGTGCCAGCAGTGGACTAGATAACATTCAGTACTTC
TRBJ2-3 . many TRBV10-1 CASSPRATDTQYF TGCGCCAGCAGTCCGAGGGCAACAGATACGCAGTATTTT
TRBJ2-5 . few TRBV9 CASSPPAGETQYF TGTGCCAGCAGCCCCCCGGCTGGAGAGACCCAGTACTTC
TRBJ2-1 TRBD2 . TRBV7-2 CASGVSGGVGEQFF TGTGCCAGCGGGGTTAGCGGGGGGGTAGGTGAGCAGTTCTTC
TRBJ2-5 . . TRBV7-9 CASSFRQFQETQYF TGTGCCAGCAGCTTTAGGCAGTTCCAAGAGACCCAGTACTTC
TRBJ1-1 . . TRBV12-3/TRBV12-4 CASSRIRARGNTEAFF TGTGCCAGCAGTCGAATCAGGGCCCGAGGGAACACTGAAGCTTTCTTT
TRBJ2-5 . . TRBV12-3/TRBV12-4 CASSPMGETQYF TGTGCCAGCAGTCCCATGGGGGAGACCCAGTACTTC
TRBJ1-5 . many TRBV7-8 CASSLGFRQPQHF TGTGCCAGCAGCTTGGGGTTTAGACAGCCCCAGCATTTT
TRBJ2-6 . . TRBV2 CASSLGYGANVLTF TGTGCCAGCAGTTTGGGTTATGGGGCCAACGTCCTGACTTTC
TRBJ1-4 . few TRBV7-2 CASSLVGGDNEKLFF TGTGCCAGCAGCTTAGTTGGGGGAGATAATGAAAAACTGTTTTTT
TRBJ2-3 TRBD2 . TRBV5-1 CASSLARGPFVAGGETDTQYF TGCGCCAGCAGCTTGGCCCGAGGCCCCTTCGTAGCGGGGGGTGAGACAGATACGCAGTATTTT
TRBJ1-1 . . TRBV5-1 CASSLATGAEAFF TGCGCCAGCAGCTTGGCTACGGGGGCGGAAGCTTTCTTT
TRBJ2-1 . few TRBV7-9 CASSPAGPEQFF TGTGCCAGCAGCCCCGCGGGGCCCGAGCAGTTCTTC
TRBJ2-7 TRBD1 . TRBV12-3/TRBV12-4 CASWGQGGYEQYF TGTGCCAGCTGGGGACAGGGGGGCTACGAGCAGTACTTC
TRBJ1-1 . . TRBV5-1 CASSGRGQNTEAFF TGCGCCAGCAGCGGTCGGGGACAGAACACTGAAGCTTTCTTT
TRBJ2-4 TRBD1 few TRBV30 CAWRAPGTGLHGNIQYF TGTGCCTGGAGAGCCCCCGGGACAGGGCTTCATGGAAACATTCAGTACTTC
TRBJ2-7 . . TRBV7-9 CASSKQNHEQYF TGTGCCAGCAGTAAACAGAACCACGAGCAGTACTTC
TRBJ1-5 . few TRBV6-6 CASSTPTGAQHF TGTGCCAGCTCTACCCCGACTGGAGCCCAGCATTTT
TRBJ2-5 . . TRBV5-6 CASSLGAKETQYF TGTGCCAGCAGCTTGGGCGCTAAAGAGACCCAGTACTTC
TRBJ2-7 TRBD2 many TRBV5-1 CASSLVGGTTYEQYF TGCGCCAGCAGCTTGGTCGGGGGGACCACCTACGAGCAGTACTTC
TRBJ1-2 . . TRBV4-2 CASSLGGVHYGYTF TGTGCCAGCAGCCTGGGGGGAGTACACTATGGCTACACCTTC
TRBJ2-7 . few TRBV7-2 CASTLPNAEQYF TGTGCCAGCACTTTGCCCAACGCGGAGCAGTACTTC
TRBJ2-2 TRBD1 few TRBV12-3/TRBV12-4 CASTRTGTGELFF TGTGCCAGCACCAGGACAGGGACCGGGGAGCTGTTTTTT
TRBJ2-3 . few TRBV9 CASSLLVDTDTQYF TGTGCCAGCAGCCTCCTCGTGGACACCGATACGCAGTATTTT
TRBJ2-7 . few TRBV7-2 CASSLSGGIYEQYF TGTGCCAGCAGCTTAAGTGGGGGGATCTACGAGCAGTACTTC
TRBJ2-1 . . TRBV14 CASSQGVGSGEVNDEQFF TGTGCCAGCAGCCAAGGTGTTGGGTCGGGGGAGGTTAACGATGAGCAGTTCTTC
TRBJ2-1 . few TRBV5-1 CASSLTRNEQFF TGCGCCAGCAGCTTGACTAGGAATGAGCAGTTCTTC
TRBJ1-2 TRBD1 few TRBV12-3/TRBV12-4 CASSLLGRGSYGYTF TGTGCCAGCAGTTTACTTGGCAGGGGGAGCTATGGCTACACCTTC
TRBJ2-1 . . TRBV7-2 CASSPEPYEQFF TGTGCCAGCAGCCCAGAGCCCTATGAGCAGTTCTTC
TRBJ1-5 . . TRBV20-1 CSARGPDQPQHF TGCAGTGCTAGAGGGCCAGATCAGCCCCAGCATTTT
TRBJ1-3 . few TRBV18 CASSPQSTGNTIYF TGTGCCAGCTCACCTCAGAGTACTGGAAACACCATATATTTT
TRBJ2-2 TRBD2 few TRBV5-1 CASSLGFGGAVGELFF TGCGCCAGCAGCTTGGGGTTCGGGGGGGCCGTCGGGGAGCTGTTTTTT
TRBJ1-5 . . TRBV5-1 CASSPIGAAFQPQHF TGCGCCAGCAGCCCGATCGGGGCAGCTTTTCAGCCCCAGCATTTT
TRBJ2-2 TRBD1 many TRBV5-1 CASSPGTGSTGELFF TGCGCCAGCAGCCCAGGGACAGGGAGCACCGGGGAGCTGTTTTTT